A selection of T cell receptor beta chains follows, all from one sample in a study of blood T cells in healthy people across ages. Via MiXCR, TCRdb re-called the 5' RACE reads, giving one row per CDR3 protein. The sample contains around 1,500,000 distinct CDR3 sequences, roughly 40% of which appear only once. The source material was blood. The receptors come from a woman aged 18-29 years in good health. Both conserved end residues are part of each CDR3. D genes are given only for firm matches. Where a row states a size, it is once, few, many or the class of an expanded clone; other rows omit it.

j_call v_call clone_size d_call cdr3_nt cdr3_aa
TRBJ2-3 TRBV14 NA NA TGTGCCAGCACCGCCGGGTTTAGCACAGATACACAGTATTTT CASTAGFSTDTQYF
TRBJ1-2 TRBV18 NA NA TGTGCCAGCTCACGCGCGGGTTCCGTCTATGGCTACACCTTC CASSRAGSVYGYTF
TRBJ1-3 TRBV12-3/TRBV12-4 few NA TGTGCCAGCAGTACTGCGACAGCCTCTGGAAACACCATATATTTT CASSTATASGNTIYF
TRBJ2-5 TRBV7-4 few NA TGTGCCAGCAGCTTCGATGGGGCCGGAAAGACCCAGTACTTC CASSFDGAGKTQYF
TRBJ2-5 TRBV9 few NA TGTGCCAGCAGCCCCCCCGGTGTATGGGGGCTTGTGTACTTC CASSPPGVWGLVYF
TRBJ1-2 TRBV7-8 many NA TGTGCCAGCGCCGAGACGGGGACCCCGTATGGCTACACCTTC CASAETGTPYGYTF
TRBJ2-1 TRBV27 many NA TGTGCCAGCAGCTTGTCGGGGCGTTACAATGAGCAGTTCTTC CASSLSGRYNEQFF
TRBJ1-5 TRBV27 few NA TGTGCCAGCAGCTGGGGGGGGTCTCAGCCCCAGCATTTT CASSWGGSQPQHF
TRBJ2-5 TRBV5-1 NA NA TGCGCCAGCAGCTCCGGGAGCGGTATCCAAGAGACCCAGTACTTC CASSSGSGIQETQYF
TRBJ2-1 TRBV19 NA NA TGTGCCAGTAGTAGAGGGGGATTTAATGAGCAGTTCTTC CASSRGGFNEQFF
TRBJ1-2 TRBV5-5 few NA TGTGCCAGCAGCTTGGGCCCACAGGGCGTCGGGTATGGCTACACCTTC CASSLGPQGVGYGYTF
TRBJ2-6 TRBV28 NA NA TGTGCCAGCAGTTCAAACCGAGGGGCCAACGTCCTGACTTTC CASSSNRGANVLTF
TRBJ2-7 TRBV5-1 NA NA TGCGCCAGCAGTCTCGGAACCGGGACATACTACGAGCAGTACTTC CASSLGTGTYYEQYF
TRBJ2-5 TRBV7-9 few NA TGTGCCAGCAGCTTAGTGATCCGGGTCCTACAAGAGACCCAGTACTTC CASSLVIRVLQETQYF
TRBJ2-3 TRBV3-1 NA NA TGTGCCAGCAGCCAAGGCAGAAACACAGATACGCAGTATTTT CASSQGRNTDTQYF
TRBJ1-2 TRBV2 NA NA TGTGCCAGCACACAGGCCTATGGCTACACCTTC CASTQAYGYTF
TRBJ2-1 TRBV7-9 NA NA TGTGCCAGCAGAAACCAAAAAGGGGGCAATGAGCAGTTCTTC CASRNQKGGNEQFF
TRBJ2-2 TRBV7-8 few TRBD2 TGTGCCTTTAGGACTAGCGAAAACACCGGGGAGCTGTTTTTT CAFRTSENTGELFF
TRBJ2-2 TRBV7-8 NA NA TGTGCCAGCAGCTTAGGGAGCGTAAACACCGGGGAGCTGTTTTTT CASSLGSVNTGELFF
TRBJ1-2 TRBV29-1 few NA TGCAGCGTTGGGCAGGTGGACGCGGGATATGGCTACACCTTC CSVGQVDAGYGYTF
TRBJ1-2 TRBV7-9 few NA TGTGCCAGCAGCTTAGCATCCTTCGGCTACACCTTC CASSLASFGYTF
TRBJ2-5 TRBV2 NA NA TGTGCCAGCAGCTCCCTGGCAAGCCAACAGTACTTC CASSSLASQQYF
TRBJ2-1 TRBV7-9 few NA TGTGCCAGCAGCCTTCTAAGGTTAGGACGGAATCACAATGAGCAGTTCTTC CASSLLRLGRNHNEQFF